This is a list of T cell receptor beta chains from one sample in a study of blood T cell repertoires in COVID-19. The repertoire was sequenced with immunoSEQ multiplex PCR; TCRdb's copy has only in-frame clones and lacks some. The data contain approximately 200,000 clones, about 84% of them singletons. Input material: PBMCs or T cells enriched from blood (not recorded which). These receptors all come from a woman aged 25 to 45 who had recovered from COVID-19. Each CDR3 is given with its conserved first and last residue. The D gene is left open where the match is weak. Size is stated for part of the rows, as once, few or many counts, or as a class when the clone is expanded.

clone_size	v_call	d_call	j_call	cdr3_nt	cdr3_aa
once	TRBV28	NA	TRBJ1-1	TGTGCCAGCAGTCCTCAGGGCGTTGAAGCTTTCTTT	CASSPQGVEAFF
NA	TRBV6-5	NA	TRBJ1-1	TGTGCCAGCAGTCAGTTGAACACTGAAGCTTTCTTT	CASSQLNTEAFF
NA	TRBV5-4	TRBD1	TRBJ2-7	TGTGCCAGCAGCTTGAGAACAGGGGATGACGAGCAGTACTTC	CASSLRTGDDEQYF
NA	TRBV19	TRBD2	TRBJ2-7	TGTGCCAGTAGCCTACTAGCGACAAGCTACGAGCAGTACTTC	CASSLLATSYEQYF
NA	TRBV4-2	TRBD1	TRBJ1-6	TGTGCCAGCAGCCAAGACACGGACAGGGGGAGCTCACCCCTCCACTTT	CASSQDTDRGSSPLHF
NA	TRBV11-2	NA	TRBJ1-2	TGTGCCAGCAGCTTAGATTATCGGAGCGTTGGTGGCTACACCTTC	CASSLDYRSVGGYTF
NA	TRBV28	TRBD1	TRBJ2-7	TGTGCCAGCACAAGGACAGGGGGCTACGAGCAGTACTTC	CASTRTGGYEQYF
NA	TRBV25-1	NA	TRBJ2-7	TGTGCCAGCAGTGGCGAGGGAGGACAGGAGACCTACGAGCAGTACTTC	CASSGEGGQETYEQYF
NA	TRBV28	NA	TRBJ2-7	TGTGCCAGCAGTCCCCCCCGTAGTAGCTCCTACGAGCAGTACTTC	CASSPPRSSSYEQYF
NA	TRBV6-5	TRBD1	TRBJ2-7	TGTGCCAGCAGTCTTTTCCGGGACAGGGTTTACGAGCAGTACTTC	CASSLFRDRVYEQYF